These 21 T cell receptor beta chains share one sample of origin, sequenced in a study of T cell changes during pregnancy in multiple sclerosis. TCRdb's table, derived via immunoSEQ multiplex PCR, lists solely in-frame clones and lacks some. This table has 100,000 to 130,000 clones, about 90% appearing once. Sequencing was performed on peripheral blood, taken in the third trimester of pregnancy. The receptors come from a female donor in good health, enrolled as a control in a pregnancy study.

This sequence joins TRBV4-2 and TRBJ2-3, with TRBD2 matching over 7 bases. V was pared by 1 base and J by 1 base, with 11 bases of the junction left unmatched. The germline V gene has CDR1 LGHNA and CDR2 YNFKEQ. This CDR3 has 18 amino acids. CDR3 in DNA: TGTGCCAGCAGCCAAGGCCAGCGGGGCCTACGCGGCACAGATACGCAGTATTTT. Translating it yields CASSQGQRGLRGTDTQYF.

The rearrangement uses TRBV5-1 and TRBJ1-1; D gene ambiguous. In germline, CDR1 is SGHRS, CDR2 YFSETQ. The ends were cut back, 1 base at V and 0 bases at J, with 13 bases in the middle. This CDR3 comprises 16 residues. The CDR3 nucleotides are TGCGCCAGCAGCTTGTACTTAGGCAGGCTGAACACTGAAGCTTTCTTT. This gives the protein CASSLYLGRLNTEAFF. The full variable domain, rest sourced from reference TRBV5-1 and TRBJ1-1, is KAGVTQTPRYLIKTRGQQVTLSCSPISGHRSVSWYQQTPGQGLQFLFEYFSETQRNKGNFPGRFSGRQFSNSRSEMNVSTLELGDSALYLCASSLYLGRLNTEAFFGQGTRLTVV.

J is TRBJ1-2 and V is TRBV15, with D hard to call. The length of the CDR3 is 14 residues. The germline V and J ends were trimmed by 0 bases and 4 bases, with 9 bases remaining between them. Germline V gene sequence: CDR1 LNHNV, CDR2 YYDKDF (reference sequence). CDR3 loop: CATSRDLGFYGYTF. The CDR3 nucleotides read TGTGCCACCAGCAGAGATCTCGGTTTCTATGGCTACACCTTC.

The chain recombines TRBV5-1 with TRBJ1-1, with D perhaps TRBD1 (6 bases). V was shortened by 0 bases and J by 1 base, with 13 bases between the two germline ends. The CDR3 runs to 16 residues. Germline CDR1 is SGHRS and CDR2 is YFSETQ. CDR3 in amino acids: CASSLAPGGANTEAFF. The CDR3, as DNA: TGCGCCAGCAGCTTGGCCCCGGGGGGGGCGAACACTGAAGCTTTCTTT. The full variable domain, its missing parts supplied by reference TRBV5-1 and TRBJ1-1, is KAGVTQTPRYLIKTRGQQVTLSCSPISGHRSVSWYQQTPGQGLQFLFEYFSETQRNKGNFPGRFSGRQFSNSRSEMNVSTLELGDSALYLCASSLAPGGANTEAFFGQGTRLTVV.

The rearrangement uses TRBV19 and TRBJ1-3, with 8 bases that match TRBD1. The V segment lost 6 bases and the J segment 2 bases; nucleotides outside the gene matches: 6. Germline lookup yields CDR1 LNHDA and CDR2 SQIVND (reference sequence). The CDR3 spans 15 residues. The CDR3 bases are TGTGCCAGTAGCTCTACAGGGGGAGCTGGAAACACCATATATTTT. Residues: CASSSTGGAGNTIYF.

V is TRBV4-1 and J is TRBJ2-5; a possible D gene is TRBD1 (5 bases). The germline gives CDR1 MGHRA, CDR2 YSYEKL. The ends were cut back, 2 bases at V and 2 bases at J, with 9 bases in the middle. This CDR3 contains 14 residues. This CDR3 reads CASSQKHRQETQYF. The CDR3 DNA reads TGCGCCAGCAGCCAAAAACACAGGCAAGAGACCCAGTACTTC.

The chain has TRBV27 and TRBJ2-7; tentative D call: TRBD1 (5 bases). V lost 5 bases and J 2 bases, leaving 19 bases between the germline ends. The CDR3 has 16 residues. Looked up from germline, CDR1 is MNHEY and CDR2 is SMNVEV (reference sequence). The chain's CDR3 is CASSPPTAKGTYEQYF. CDR3 in DNA: TGTGCCAGCAGTCCCCCGACAGCCAAAGGAACCTACGAGCAGTACTTC.

Here the CDR3 DNA reads TGTGCCAGCAGCCAATATCCAGGGTTCTCCTACGAGCAGTACTTC. The encoded protein is CASSQYPGFSYEQYF. The chain couples TRBV14 to TRBJ2-7; weak D call: TRBD1 (5 bases). The CDR3 loop spans 15 amino acids. CDR1 and CDR2 (germline): SGHDN, FVKESK. Trimming took 2 bases from V and 0 from J, leaving 11 bases between them.

This chain uses TRBV20-1 with TRBJ1-1; D may be TRBD1 (5 bases). Germline values: CDR1 DFQATT, CDR2 SNEGSKA (reference sequence). The CDR3 is 11 residues long. Between the trimmed V and J ends, which lost 3 bases and 8 bases, there was a span of 10 bases. The CDR3 region has the DNA TGCAGTGCTAGCCCAGGGCGGGAAGCTTTCTTT. Translating it yields CSASPGREAFF.

This chain joins TRBV14 and TRBJ2-7, with D tentatively TRBD1 (6 bases). Germline V lookup: CDR1 SGHDN, CDR2 FVKESK. The CDR3 is made up of 14 amino acids. With 5 bases removed from V and 4 bases from J, the gap between germline ends came to 15 bases. CDR3 nucleotides: TGTGCCAGCAGCAAGTACAGGACAGTTTACGAGCAGTACTTC. It translates to CASSKYRTVYEQYF.

This chain uses TRBV5-1 with TRBJ1-5, with 7 bases fitting TRBD1. This CDR3 is built from 15 residues. The trim removed 4 bases at V and 5 bases at J, leaving 9 bases unmatched. Germline loops: CDR1 SGHRS, CDR2 YFSETQ. The CDR3 sequence: CASSGIDRAHQPQHF. The CDR3, as DNA: TGCGCCAGCAGCGGGATCGACAGGGCCCATCAGCCCCAGCATTTT.

This clone showed up just a few times. The rearrangement uses TRBV9 and TRBJ1-4; tentative D call: TRBD1 (5 bases). V gave up 0 bases and J gave up 8 bases, with 17 bases separating them. Germline V gives CDR1 SGDLS, CDR2 YYNGEE. The CDR3 runs to 16 residues. DNA for the CDR3: TGTGCCAGCAGCGTAGAGCCCGGCAGGGTGTACGAAAAACTGTTTTTT. It specifies CASSVEPGRVYEKLFF.

The chain uses TRBV5-8 and TRBJ1-2, with a weak D call TRBD1 (5 bases). The V gene's germline CDR1 is SGHTS and CDR2 YDEGEE. V lost 5 bases to trimming and J lost 8 bases, with 19 bases between them. This CDR3 is built from 14 residues. This chain's CDR3 is CASRSIGRQRGYTF. In DNA form, the CDR3 reads TGTGCCAGCAGGTCAATAGGCCGACAGAGAGGCTACACCTTC.

The V and J genes are TRBV7-2 and TRBJ2-3; D is possibly TRBD2 (6 bases). Germline V lookup: CDR1 SGHTA, CDR2 FQGNSA. V dropped 3 bases and J dropped 2 bases, with 9 bases sitting between them. This CDR3 has 14 amino acids. CDR3 sequence: CASSFGSPTDTQYF. In DNA, the CDR3 is TGTGCCAGCAGCTTCGGGAGCCCCACAGATACGCAGTATTTT.

In this sample, this clone turned up once. The chain recombines TRBV20-1 with TRBJ1-1, with D unresolved. CDR3 size: 11 residues. CDR1 and CDR2 (germline): DFQATT, SNEGSKA (reference sequence). Trimming took 6 bases from V and 11 from J, leaving 16 bases between them. CDR3 loop: CSALQGWRAFF. The CDR3 DNA sequence: TGCAGTGCGCTTCAAGGTTGGAGGGCTTTCTTT.

The rearrangement uses TRBV30 and TRBJ1-1; D uncertain. Germline CDR1 GTSNPN, CDR2 SVGIG (reference sequence). The CDR3 is 13 amino acids. V lost 0 bases and J 3 bases, leaving 8 bases between the germline ends. The CDR3 coding sequence is TGTGCCTGGAGTGTTTTAGCGGACACTGAAGCTTTCTTT. This gives the protein CAWSVLADTEAFF.

The chain has TRBV5-1 and TRBJ2-5; D is perhaps TRBD2 (7 bases). Germline lookup yields CDR1 SGHRS and CDR2 YFSETQ. This CDR3 is built from 13 residues. The V end lost 4 bases, the J end lost 5 bases, and 12 bases lay between the germline ends. Here the CDR3 reads CASSPRGGETQYF. The CDR3 bases are TGCGCCAGCAGCCCCAGGGGAGGGGAGACCCAGTACTTC.

The V gene is TRBV5-6, the J gene TRBJ1-2; TRBD1 matches 8 bases. Trimming cost V 4 bases and J 3 bases; bases outside gene matches: 2. Germline V gene lookup returns CDR1 SGHDT and CDR2 YYEEEE. The CDR3 is 13 residues long. CDR3 loop: CASSPDRDYGYTF. The CDR3 DNA reads as TGTGCCAGCAGCCCGGACAGGGACTATGGCTACACCTTC. Looking up the rest from reference TRBV5-6 and TRBJ1-2 gives the full variable domain: DAGVTQSPTHLIKTRGQQVTLRCSPKSGHDTVSWYQQALGQGPQFIFQYYEEEERQRGNFPDRFSGHQFPNYSSELNVNALLLGDSALYLCASSPDRDYGYTFGSGTRLTVV.

The chain joins TRBV7-9 to TRBJ1-1, with a tentative D call TRBD1 (6 bases). CDR1 and CDR2 from the germline V gene are SEHNR and FQNEAQ (reference sequence). The CDR3 spans 13 residues. Deletions cut 5 bases from V and 10 bases from J, with 17 bases between. The CDR3 DNA reads as TGTGCCAGCAGCCCAGAGGGGACATCTGGAGCTTTCTTT. Its translation is CASSPEGTSGAFF.

The chain links TRBV27 to TRBJ2-3, with D possibly being TRBD2 (5 bases). This CDR3 region has 14 residues. V was trimmed by 8 bases and J by 0 bases, leaving 12 bases between them. CDR1 and CDR2 (germline): MNHEY, SMNVEV (reference sequence). The CDR3 here is CASAPGSSTDTQYF. The CDR3 nucleotides read TGTGCCAGCGCCCCGGGGTCTAGCACAGATACGCAGTATTTT.

The J gene is TRBJ2-1, the V gene TRBV4-2; 9 bases line up with TRBD2. The V segment lost 0 bases and the J segment 4 bases; nucleotides outside the gene matches: 7. Germline loops: CDR1 LGHNA, CDR2 YNFKEQ. The CDR3 contains 17 residues. The CDR3 reads CASSQDQRGGGYNEQFF. The DNA for the CDR3 is TGTGCCAGCAGCCAAGATCAACGCGGGGGGGGATACAATGAGCAGTTCTTC.